One sample yielded the 14 T cell receptor beta chains listed below, sequenced in a study of PD-1 blockade in classical Hodgkin lymphoma. Every patient had relapsed following autologous stem cell transplantation, and cohorts differed in brentuximab vedotin exposure. Sequenced by immunoSEQ multiplex PCR; TCRdb stores in-frame clones only, minus some. This sample has approximately 100,000 clones, with more than 85% found just once. The material was peripheral blood mononuclear cells (PBMCs), obtained before the second cycle of nivolumab. All receptors derive from a human donor with classical Hodgkin lymphoma.

The chain is built from TRBV15 and TRBJ2-5, with a weak D call TRBD2 (5 bases). The germline V gene has CDR1 LNHNV and CDR2 YYDKDF (reference sequence). The length of the CDR3 is 12 residues. V was shortened by 9 bases and J by 4 bases, with 12 bases between the two germline ends. CDR3 bases: TGTGCCACGGGCGAGGGTCGAGAGACCCAGTACTTC. This translates into CATGEGRETQYF.

This chain uses TRBV2 with TRBJ2-3; TRBD2 aligns across 7 bases. The length of the CDR3 is 17 residues. Germline V gives CDR1 SNHLY, CDR2 FYNNEI. Losses at the gene ends were 3 bases for V and 0 bases for J; bases not matched to a gene: 9. CDR3 bases: TGTGCCAGCAGTGATTGGGACTATTCTGATAGCACAGATACGCAGTATTTT. Residues: CASSDWDYSDSTDTQYF.

This clone was detected only a few times. This chain uses TRBV27 with TRBJ1-5; perhaps TRBD1 as D (5 bases). The CDR3 loop spans 15 amino acids. The V end lost 2 bases, the J end lost 7 bases, and 15 bases lay between the germline ends. CDR1 MNHEY and CDR2 SMNVEV come from the germline V gene (reference sequence). The CDR3 reads CASSLTGGGFQPQHF. DNA for the CDR3: TGTGCCAGCAGTTTAACCGGGGGAGGTTTCCAGCCCCAGCATTTT.

The chain is built from TRBV15 and TRBJ2-1; D uncertain. This CDR3 region has 16 residues. Germline V gives CDR1 LNHNV, CDR2 YYDKDF (reference sequence). V lost 1 base to trimming and J lost 0 bases, with 10 bases between them. Here the CDR3 reads CATSRVSYGSYNEQFF. In DNA form, the CDR3 reads TGTGCCACCAGCAGAGTTAGCTACGGCTCCTACAATGAGCAGTTCTTC.

The chain combines TRBV5-1 with TRBJ2-1; 8 nucleotides match TRBD2. This CDR3 has 14 residues. The germline V gene encodes CDR1 SGHRS and CDR2 YFSETQ. V shed 4 bases, J shed 4 bases, and the junction held 4 bases outside the gene matches. The CDR3 region is CASSPSGGYNEQFF. CDR3 nucleotide sequence: TGCGCCAGCAGCCCGTCGGGAGGGTACAATGAGCAGTTCTTC.

This chain joins TRBV6-1 and TRBJ1-2, with 8 bases lining up with TRBD1. The V segment lost 5 bases and the J segment 1 base; nucleotides outside the gene matches: 3. Germline assignment: CDR1 MNHNS and CDR2 SASEGT. CDR3 length: 14 amino acids. The CDR3 nucleotides read TGTGCCAGCAGTCCAACAGGGGGTAACTATGGCTACACCTTC. This codes for CASSPTGGNYGYTF.

The chain joins TRBV27 to TRBJ1-5; 9 nucleotides agree with TRBD1. The CDR3 contains 17 residues. With V trimmed by 6 bases and J by 8 bases, 17 bases remained unmatched. Germline V CDR1 and CDR2: MNHEY, SMNVEV (reference sequence). The CDR3 is CASSPTWDRTGDEPQHF. The DNA of the CDR3 is TGTGCCAGCAGCCCAACCTGGGACCGGACAGGGGATGAGCCCCAGCATTTT.

A remark on this clone: The sample contains more than one DNA sequence encoding this CDR3. This chain connects TRBV29-1 to TRBJ2-3, with 12 bases fitting TRBD2. The CDR3 spans 13 residues. Germline values: CDR1 SQVTM, CDR2 ANQGSEA. V lost 6 bases and J lost 6; bases outside the gene matches: 4. The CDR3 nucleotides are TGCAGCGTCAGACTAGCGGGGGAGGATACGCAGTATTTT. This codes for CSVRLAGEDTQYF.

The chain is built from TRBV7-9 and TRBJ2-7; a possible D gene is TRBD1 (5 bases). The CDR3 sequence is 14 residues long. Germline loops: CDR1 SEHNR, CDR2 FQNEAQ (reference sequence). V was shortened by 5 bases and J by 2 bases, with 13 bases between the two germline ends. For the CDR3, the DNA is TGTGCCAGCAGCACCGCGACAGAAACCTACGAGCAGTACTTC. This encodes CASSTATETYEQYF. The whole variable domain, filled in from reference TRBV7-9 and TRBJ2-7, reads DTGVSQNPRHKITKRGQNVTFRCDPISEHNRLYWYRQTLGQGPEFLTYFQNEAQLEKSRLLSDRFSAERPKGSFSTLEIQRTEQGDSAMYLCASSTATETYEQYFGPGTRLTVT.

This chain connects TRBV19 to TRBJ1-5; a weak D match, TRBD1 (5 bases). Between the trimmed V and J ends, which lost 2 bases and 7 bases, there was a span of 12 bases. Germline V CDR1 and CDR2: LNHDA, SQIVND (reference sequence). CDR3 length equals 14 residues. CDR3 DNA: TGTGCCAGTAGTATACGGAGGGGAGGACAGCCCCAGCATTTT. It encodes CASSIRRGGQPQHF.

This chain connects TRBV23-1 to TRBJ1-6; no clear D gene. TRBV23-1 is flagged as an ORF with uncertain function. The CDR3 length is 16 residues. V was pared by 11 bases and J by 7 bases, with 24 bases between. The CDR3 loop reads CAAHFGVPETNSPLHF. DNA for the CDR3: TGCGCCGCCCACTTCGGGGTTCCCGAAACCAATTCACCCCTCCACTTT.

The chain carries TRBV19 and TRBJ1-1, with 7 bases identical to TRBD1. V was pared by 7 bases and J by 4 bases, with 18 bases of the junction left unmatched. The CDR3 runs 17 residues. Germline lookup yields CDR1 LNHDA and CDR2 SQIVND (reference sequence). CDR3 in amino acids: CASTPTGRGLMSTEAFF. The CDR3 coding sequence is TGTGCCAGTACACCAACGGGGAGGGGGCTAATGAGCACTGAAGCTTTCTTT.

This clone was observed once. The rearrangement uses TRBV6-6 and TRBJ1-3; D is undetermined. Per the germline V gene, CDR1 is MNHNY and CDR2 is SVGAGI (reference sequence). V was trimmed by 2 bases and J by 1 base, leaving 6 bases between them. The CDR3 sequence is 14 residues long. The CDR3 DNA reads TGTGCCAGCAGTTACCTCCCATCTGGAAACACCATATATTTT. This codes for CASSYLPSGNTIYF.

This chain connects TRBV5-4 to TRBJ1-1; TRBD1 matches 10 bases. The length of the CDR3 is 15 residues. Germline V gene lookup returns CDR1 SGHNT and CDR2 YYREEE (reference sequence). Losses at the gene ends were 4 bases for V and 5 bases for J; bases not matched to a gene: 8. The CDR3 DNA sequence: TGTGCCAGCAGCCTGGAAGGGACAGGGGCGACTGAAGCTTTCTTT. It codes for CASSLEGTGATEAFF.